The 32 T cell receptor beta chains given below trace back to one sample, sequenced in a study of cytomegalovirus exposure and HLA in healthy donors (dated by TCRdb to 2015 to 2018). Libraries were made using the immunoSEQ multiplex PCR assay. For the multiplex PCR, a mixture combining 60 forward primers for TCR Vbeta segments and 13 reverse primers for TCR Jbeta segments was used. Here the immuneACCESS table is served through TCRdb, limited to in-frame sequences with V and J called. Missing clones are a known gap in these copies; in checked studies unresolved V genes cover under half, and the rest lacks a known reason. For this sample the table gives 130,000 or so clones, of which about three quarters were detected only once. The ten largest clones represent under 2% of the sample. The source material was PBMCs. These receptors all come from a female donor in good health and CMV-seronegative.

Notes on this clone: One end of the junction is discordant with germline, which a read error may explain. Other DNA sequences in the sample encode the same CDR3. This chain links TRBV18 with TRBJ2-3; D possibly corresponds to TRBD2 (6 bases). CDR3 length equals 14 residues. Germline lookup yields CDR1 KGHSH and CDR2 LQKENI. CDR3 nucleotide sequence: TGTGCCAGCTCGCCACGGGAGAACACAGATACGCAGTATTTT. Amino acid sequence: CASSPRENTDTQYF. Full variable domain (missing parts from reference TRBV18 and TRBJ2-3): NAGVMQNPRHLVRRRGQEARLRCSPMKGHSHVYWYRQLPEEGLKFMVYLQKENIIDESGMPKERFSAEFPKEGPSILRIQQVVRGDSAAYFCASSPRENTDTQYFGPGTRLTVL.

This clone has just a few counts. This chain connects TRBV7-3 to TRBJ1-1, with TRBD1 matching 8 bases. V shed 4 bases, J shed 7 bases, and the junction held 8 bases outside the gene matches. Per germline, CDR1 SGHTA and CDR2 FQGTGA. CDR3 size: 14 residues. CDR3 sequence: CASSSDRGPNEAFF. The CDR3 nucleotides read TGTGCCAGCAGCTCCGACAGGGGCCCCAATGAAGCTTTCTTT.

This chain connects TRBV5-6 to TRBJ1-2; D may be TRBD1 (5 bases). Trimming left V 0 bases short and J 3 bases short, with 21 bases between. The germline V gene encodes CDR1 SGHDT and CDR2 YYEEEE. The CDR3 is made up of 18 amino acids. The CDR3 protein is CASSLVGAGRSPDYGYTF. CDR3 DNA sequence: TGTGCCAGCAGCTTGGTTGGGGCAGGGCGGAGTCCCGACTATGGCTACACCTTC.

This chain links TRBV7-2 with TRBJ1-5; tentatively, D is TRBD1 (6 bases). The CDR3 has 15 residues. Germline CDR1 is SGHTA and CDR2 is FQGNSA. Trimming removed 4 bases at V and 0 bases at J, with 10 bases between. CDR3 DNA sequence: TGTGCCAGCAGCTCGGGACAAAATAGCAATCAGCCCCAGCATTTT. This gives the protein CASSSGQNSNQPQHF.

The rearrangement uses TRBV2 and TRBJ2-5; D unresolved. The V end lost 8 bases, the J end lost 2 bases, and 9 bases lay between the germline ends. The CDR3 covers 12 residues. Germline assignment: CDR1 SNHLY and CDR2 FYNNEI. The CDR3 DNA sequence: TGTGCCAGCTTACTCGTACAAGAGACCCAGTACTTC. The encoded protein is CASLLVQETQYF.

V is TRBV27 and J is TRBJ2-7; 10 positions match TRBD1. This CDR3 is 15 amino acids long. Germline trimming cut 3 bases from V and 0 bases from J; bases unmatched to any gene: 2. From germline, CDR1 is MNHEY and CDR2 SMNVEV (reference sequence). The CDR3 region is CASSFWDRGSYEQYF. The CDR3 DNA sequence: TGTGCCAGCAGTTTCTGGGACAGGGGCTCCTACGAGCAGTACTTC.

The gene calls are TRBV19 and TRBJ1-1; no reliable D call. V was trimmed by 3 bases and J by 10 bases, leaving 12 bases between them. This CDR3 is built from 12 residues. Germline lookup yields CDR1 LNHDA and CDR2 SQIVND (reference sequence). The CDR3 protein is CASSMPARVAFF. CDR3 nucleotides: TGTGCCAGTAGTATGCCCGCCCGAGTAGCTTTCTTT.

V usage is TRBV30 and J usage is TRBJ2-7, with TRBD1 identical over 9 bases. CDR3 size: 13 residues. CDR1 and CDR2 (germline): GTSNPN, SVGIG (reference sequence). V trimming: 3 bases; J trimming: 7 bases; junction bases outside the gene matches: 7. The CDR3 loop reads CAWSADRGKEQYF. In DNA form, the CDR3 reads TGTGCCTGGAGCGCCGACAGGGGGAAAGAGCAGTACTTC.

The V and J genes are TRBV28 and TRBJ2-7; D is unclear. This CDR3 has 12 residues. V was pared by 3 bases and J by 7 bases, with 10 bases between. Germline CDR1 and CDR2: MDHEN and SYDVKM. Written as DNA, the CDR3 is TGTGCCAGCAGTTTCAACAGTCGAGAGCAGTACTTC. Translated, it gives CASSFNSREQYF.

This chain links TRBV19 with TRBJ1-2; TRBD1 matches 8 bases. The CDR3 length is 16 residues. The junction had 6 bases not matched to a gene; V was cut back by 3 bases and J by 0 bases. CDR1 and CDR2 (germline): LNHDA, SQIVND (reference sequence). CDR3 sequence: CASSMGQALPNYGYTF. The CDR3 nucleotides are TGTGCCAGTAGTATGGGACAGGCACTTCCTAACTATGGCTACACCTTC.

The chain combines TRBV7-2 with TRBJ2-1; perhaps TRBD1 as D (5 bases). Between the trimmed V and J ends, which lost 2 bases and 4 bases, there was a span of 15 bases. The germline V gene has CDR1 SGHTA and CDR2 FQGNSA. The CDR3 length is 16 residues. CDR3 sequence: CASSLIAGITYNEQFF. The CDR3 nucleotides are TGTGCCAGCAGCTTAATCGCAGGGATAACTTACAATGAGCAGTTCTTC.

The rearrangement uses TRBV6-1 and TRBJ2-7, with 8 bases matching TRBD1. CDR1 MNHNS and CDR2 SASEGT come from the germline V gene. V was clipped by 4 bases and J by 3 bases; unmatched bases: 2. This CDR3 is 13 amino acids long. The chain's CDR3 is CASSVDRGYEQYF. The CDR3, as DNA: TGTGCCAGCAGTGTCGACAGGGGCTACGAGCAGTACTTC.

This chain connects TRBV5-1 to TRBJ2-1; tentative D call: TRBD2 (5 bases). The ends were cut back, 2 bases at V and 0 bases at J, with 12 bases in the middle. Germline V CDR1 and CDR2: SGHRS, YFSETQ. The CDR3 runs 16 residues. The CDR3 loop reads CASSFSTGSSYNEQFF. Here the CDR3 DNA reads TGCGCCAGCAGCTTCTCAACGGGAAGCTCCTACAATGAGCAGTTCTTC.

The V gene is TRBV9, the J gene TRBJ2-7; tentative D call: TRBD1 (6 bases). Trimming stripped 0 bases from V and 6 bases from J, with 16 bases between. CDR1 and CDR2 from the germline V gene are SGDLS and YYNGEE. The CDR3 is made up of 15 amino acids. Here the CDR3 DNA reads TGTGCCAGCAGCGTAGGTGGAACAGGGCAGGGCGAGCAGTACTTC. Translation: CASSVGGTGQGEQYF.

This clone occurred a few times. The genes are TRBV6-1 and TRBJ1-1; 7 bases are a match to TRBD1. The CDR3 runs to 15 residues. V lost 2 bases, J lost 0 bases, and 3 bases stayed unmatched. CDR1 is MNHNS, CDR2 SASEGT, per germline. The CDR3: CASSENRGMNTEAFF. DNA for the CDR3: TGTGCCAGCAGTGAAAACAGGGGCATGAACACTGAAGCTTTCTTT.

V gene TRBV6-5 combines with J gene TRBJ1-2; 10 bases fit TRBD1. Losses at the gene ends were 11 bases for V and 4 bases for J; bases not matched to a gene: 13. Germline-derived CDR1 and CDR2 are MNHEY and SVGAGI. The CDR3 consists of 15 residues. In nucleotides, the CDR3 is TGTGCCGGGGCCCCCGGGACAGGGGCTTCCTATGGCTACACCTTC. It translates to CAGAPGTGASYGYTF.

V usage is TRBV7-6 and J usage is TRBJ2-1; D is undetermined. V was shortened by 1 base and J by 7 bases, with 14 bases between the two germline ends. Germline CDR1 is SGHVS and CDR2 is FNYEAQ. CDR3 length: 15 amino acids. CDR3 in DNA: TGTGCCAGCAGCTTAGGGTCTTCTGCGTATAATGAGCAGTTCTTC. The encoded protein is CASSLGSSAYNEQFF.

CDR3 in DNA: TGTGCCAGCAGCTTTGGGAGCACTGAAGCTTTCTTT. It yields the protein CASSFGSTEAFF. This chain links TRBV7-9 with TRBJ1-1; D is unresolved. This CDR3 region has 12 residues. V shed 3 bases and J shed 4 bases, with 6 bases lying between them. Per germline, CDR1 SEHNR and CDR2 FQNEAQ (reference sequence).

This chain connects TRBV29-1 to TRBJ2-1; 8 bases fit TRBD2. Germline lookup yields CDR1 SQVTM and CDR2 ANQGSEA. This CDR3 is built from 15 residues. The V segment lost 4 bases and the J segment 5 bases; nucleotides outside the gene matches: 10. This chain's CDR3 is CSVVGGTSSHNEQFF. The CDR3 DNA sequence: TGCAGCGTTGTGGGGGGGACTAGTAGCCACAATGAGCAGTTCTTC.

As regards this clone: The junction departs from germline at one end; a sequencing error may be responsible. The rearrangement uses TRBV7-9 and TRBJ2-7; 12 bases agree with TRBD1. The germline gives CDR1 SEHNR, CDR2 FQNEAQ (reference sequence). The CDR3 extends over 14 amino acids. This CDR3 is CSSQGQGASYEQYF. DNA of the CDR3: TGTTCCAGCCAGGGACAGGGGGCCTCCTACGAGCAGTACTTC.

CDR3 in DNA: TGTGCCAGCAGTGAGCAAGGCGGTCAGCCCCAGCATTTT. Its protein is CASSEQGGQPQHF. The V and J genes are TRBV6-5 and TRBJ1-5; no reliable D call. Trimming took off 5 bases at V and 6 bases at J, with 11 bases between the two ends. This CDR3 is built from 13 residues. The V gene's germline CDR1 is MNHEY and CDR2 SVGAGI.

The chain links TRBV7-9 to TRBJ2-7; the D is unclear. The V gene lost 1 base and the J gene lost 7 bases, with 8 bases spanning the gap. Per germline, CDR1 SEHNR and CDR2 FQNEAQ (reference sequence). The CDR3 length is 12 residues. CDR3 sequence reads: CASSLGEAEQYF. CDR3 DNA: TGTGCCAGCAGCTTAGGTGAGGCAGAGCAGTACTTC.

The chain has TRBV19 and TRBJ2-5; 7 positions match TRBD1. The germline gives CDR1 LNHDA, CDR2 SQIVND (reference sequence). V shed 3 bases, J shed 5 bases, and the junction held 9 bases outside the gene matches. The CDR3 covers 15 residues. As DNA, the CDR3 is TGTGCCAGTAGTATTGCGAGGGGGCCGGTGGAGACCCAGTACTTC. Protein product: CASSIARGPVETQYF.

CDR3 region: CAISLSKQGPYEQYF. As DNA, the CDR3 is TGTGCCATCAGCCTTTCGAAACAGGGGCCCTACGAGCAGTACTTC. The rearrangement joins TRBV10-3 to TRBJ2-7; TRBD1 matches 7 bases. This CDR3 comprises 15 residues. V shed 6 bases, J shed 2 bases, and the junction held 10 bases outside the gene matches. Germline lookup yields CDR1 ENHRY and CDR2 SYGVKD.

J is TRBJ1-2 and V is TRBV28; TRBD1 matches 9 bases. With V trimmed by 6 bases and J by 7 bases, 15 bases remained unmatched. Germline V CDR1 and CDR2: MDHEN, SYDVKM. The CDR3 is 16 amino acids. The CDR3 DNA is TGTGCCAGCAGCACGTCCCGGGACAGGGTTCAGGGTGGCTACACCTTC. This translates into CASSTSRDRVQGGYTF.

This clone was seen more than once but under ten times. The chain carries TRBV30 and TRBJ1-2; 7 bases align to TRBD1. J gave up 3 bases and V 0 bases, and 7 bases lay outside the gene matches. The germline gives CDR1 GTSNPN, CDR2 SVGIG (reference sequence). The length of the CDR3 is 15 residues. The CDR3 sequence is CAWSVTPTGHYGYTF. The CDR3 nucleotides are TGTGCCTGGAGTGTAACCCCGACAGGGCACTATGGCTACACCTTC.

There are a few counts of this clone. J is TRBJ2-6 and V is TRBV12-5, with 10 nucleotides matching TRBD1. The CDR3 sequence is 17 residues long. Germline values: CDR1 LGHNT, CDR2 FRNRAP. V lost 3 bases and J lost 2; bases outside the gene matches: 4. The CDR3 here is CASGLGTGATGANVLTF. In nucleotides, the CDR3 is TGTGCTAGTGGTTTAGGGACAGGGGCTACTGGGGCCAACGTCCTGACTTTC.

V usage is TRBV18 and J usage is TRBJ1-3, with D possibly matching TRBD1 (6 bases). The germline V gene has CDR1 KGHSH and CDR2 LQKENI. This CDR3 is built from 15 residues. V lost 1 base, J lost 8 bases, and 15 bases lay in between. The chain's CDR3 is CASSPRTGLGHTIYF. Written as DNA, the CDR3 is TGTGCCAGCTCACCACGTACAGGGCTTGGTCACACCATATATTTT.

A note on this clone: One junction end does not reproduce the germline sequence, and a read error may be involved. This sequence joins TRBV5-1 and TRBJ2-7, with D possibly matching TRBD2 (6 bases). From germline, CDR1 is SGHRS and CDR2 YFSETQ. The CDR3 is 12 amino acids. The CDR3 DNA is TGCGCCAGCGCAGGGACTTGGGGCGAGCAGTGCTTC. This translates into CASAGTWGEQCF.

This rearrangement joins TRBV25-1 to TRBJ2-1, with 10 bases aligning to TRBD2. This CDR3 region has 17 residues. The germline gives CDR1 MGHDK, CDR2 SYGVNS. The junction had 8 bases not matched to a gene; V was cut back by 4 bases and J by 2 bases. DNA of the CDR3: TGTGCCAGCAGTGGCCAGCGGGGGGGCCTAACCTACAATGAGCAGTTCTTC. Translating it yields CASSGQRGGLTYNEQFF.

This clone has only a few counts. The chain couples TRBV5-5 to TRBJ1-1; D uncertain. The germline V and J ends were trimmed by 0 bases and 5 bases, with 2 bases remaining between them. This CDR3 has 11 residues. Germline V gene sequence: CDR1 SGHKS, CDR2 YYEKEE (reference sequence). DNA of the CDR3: TGTGCCAGCAGCTTGGCTACTGAAGCTTTCTTT. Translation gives CASSLATEAFF.

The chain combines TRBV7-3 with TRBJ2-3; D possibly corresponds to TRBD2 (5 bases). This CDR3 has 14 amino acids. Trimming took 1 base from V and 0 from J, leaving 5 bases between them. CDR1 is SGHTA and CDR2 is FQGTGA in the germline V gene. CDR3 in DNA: TGTGCCAGCAGCTTAAGCGGGAGCACAGATACGCAGTATTTT. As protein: CASSLSGSTDTQYF.